What follows are 13 T cell receptor beta chains derived from one specimen sequenced in a study of blood T cell repertoires in COVID-19. This table comes from immunoSEQ multiplex PCR, and its TCRdb copy is limited to in-frame clones, with some not included. The data show over 110,000 clones, 84% seen once. Specimen: PBMCs or T cells enriched from blood (not recorded which). These receptors were collected from a man between 50 and 59 years old in a cohort exposed to, infected with or recovered from COVID-19 (not recorded which).

V and J are TRBV2 and TRBJ1-2; D is uncertain. Per germline, CDR1 SNHLY and CDR2 FYNNEI. The CDR3 has 11 residues. V shed 7 bases and J shed 5 bases, with 8 bases lying between them. The CDR3 region has the DNA TGTGCCAGCACCGAGACTTATGGCTACACCTTC. This translates into CASTETYGYTF.

This sequence joins TRBV27 and TRBJ1-2; D perhaps matches TRBD1 (5 bases). Germline CDR1 MNHEY, CDR2 SMNVEV (reference sequence). Trimming shortened V by 1 base and J by 4 bases, and 10 bases separated the two germline ends. This CDR3 has 14 residues. The CDR3, as DNA: TGTGCCAGCAGTTTATATGGGGCTGGCTATGGCTACACCTTC. Protein: CASSLYGAGYGYTF.

J is TRBJ2-1 and V is TRBV23-1; 12 nucleotides line up with TRBD2. TRBV23-1 is an ORF for which the function is uncertain. The CDR3 runs to 16 residues. V was pared by 3 bases and J by 5 bases, with 5 bases of the junction left unmatched. In nucleotides, the CDR3 is TGCGCCAGCAGTCACATGACTAGCGGGGGCCACAATGAGCAGTTCTTC. This sequence encodes CASSHMTSGGHNEQFF.

V is TRBV11-1 and J is TRBJ2-7; TRBD1 matches at 7 bases. The V and J ends lost 4 bases and 3 bases, in that order; junction bases with no gene match: 6. The CDR3 extends over 14 amino acids. The germline V gene has CDR1 SGHAT and CDR2 FQDESV (reference sequence). Here the CDR3 reads CASSSRGNHYEQYF. In DNA form, the CDR3 reads TGTGCCAGCAGCTCCAGGGGGAATCACTACGAGCAGTACTTC.

The chain links TRBV2 to TRBJ2-5; 11 nucleotides line up with TRBD2. Germline values: CDR1 SNHLY, CDR2 FYNNEI. This CDR3 spans 13 amino acids. After removal of 6 bases from V and 9 bases from J, the junction contained 6 bases not matched to a gene. CDR3 coding DNA: TGTGCCAGCAGGACTAGCGGGAAATGGGCCCAGTACTTC. Its translation: CASRTSGKWAQYF. The complete variable domain, with remaining parts taken from reference TRBV2 and TRBJ2-5, reads EPEVTQTPSHQVTQMGQEVILRCVPISNHLYFYWYRQILGQKVEFLVSFYNNEISEKSEIFDDQFSVERPDGSNFTLKIRSTKLEDSAMYFCASRTSGKWAQYFGPGTRLLVL.

The J gene is TRBJ2-7, the V gene TRBV7-2, with a weak D call TRBD2 (6 bases). The CDR3 covers 16 residues. The germline V gene has CDR1 SGHTA and CDR2 FQGNSA. Trimming took off 3 bases at V and 2 bases at J, with 17 bases between the two ends. CDR3 sequence: CASSLRGLPSPYEQYF. The CDR3 nucleotides read TGTGCCAGCAGCTTGAGGGGACTCCCCTCCCCCTACGAGCAGTACTTC. Variable domain in full (rest from reference TRBV7-2 and TRBJ2-7): GAGVSQSPSNKVTEKGKDVELRCDPISGHTALYWYRQSLGQGLEFLIYFQGNSAPDKSGLPSDRFSAERTGGSVSTLTIQRTQQEDSAVYLCASSLRGLPSPYEQYFGPGTRLTVT.

The chain joins TRBV25-1 to TRBJ1-1; D possibly corresponds to TRBD1 (5 bases). CDR1 is MGHDK, CDR2 SYGVNS, per germline. The CDR3 loop spans 14 amino acids. V lost 3 bases to trimming and J lost 1 base, with 9 bases between them. The CDR3 DNA is TGTGCCAGCAGTGAGGGACTGCCGAACACTGAAGCTTTCTTT. This sequence encodes CASSEGLPNTEAFF.

The gene calls are TRBV7-2 and TRBJ2-5; 14 positions match TRBD2. The V gene's germline CDR1 is SGHTA and CDR2 FQGNSA. The CDR3 loop spans 16 amino acids. V was pared by 5 bases and J by 3 bases, with 5 bases of the junction left unmatched. The CDR3 protein is CASSRPGLAGEETQYF. Written as DNA, the CDR3 is TGTGCCAGCAGCAGACCGGGACTAGCGGGAGAAGAGACCCAGTACTTC.

The J gene is TRBJ2-7, the V gene TRBV28; 13 bases map to TRBD2. The germline V gene has CDR1 MDHEN and CDR2 SYDVKM. V was pared by 8 bases and J by 4 bases, with 5 bases of the junction left unmatched. The CDR3 is 14 amino acids. This chain's CDR3 is CASGLAGDAYEQYF. In DNA, the CDR3 is TGTGCCAGCGGACTAGCGGGAGACGCGTACGAGCAGTACTTC.

The genes are TRBV7-2 and TRBJ2-7, with 7 bases that match TRBD1. V dropped 1 base and J dropped 2; count of bases not matched to a gene: 2. Germline V CDR1 and CDR2: SGHTA, FQGNSA. The CDR3 is 14 residues long. CDR3 nucleotide sequence: TGTGCCAGCAGCTTAGACAGGGGTACCTACGAGCAGTACTTC. As protein: CASSLDRGTYEQYF.

The chain links TRBV7-8 to TRBJ2-1; 8 nucleotides line up with TRBD1. V lost 4 bases, J lost 5 bases, and 13 bases stayed unmatched. This CDR3 spans 17 amino acids. Germline CDR1 reads SGHVS; CDR2 reads FQNEAQ. The DNA of the CDR3 is TGTGCCAGCAGCTCACTTATACAGGGGGTGGCCGACAATGAGCAGTTCTTC. It yields the protein CASSSLIQGVADNEQFF.

The CDR3 spells CASSRGTGELFF. CDR3 DNA: TGTGCCAGCTCACGCGGCACCGGGGAGCTGTTTTTT. The chain combines TRBV18 with TRBJ2-2; no firm D call. Between the trimmed V and J ends, which lost 4 bases and 4 bases, there was a span of 4 bases. CDR3 length: 12 residues. From germline, CDR1 is KGHSH and CDR2 LQKENI.

This sequence joins TRBV19 and TRBJ1-1; no definite D call. This CDR3 is 12 amino acids long. From germline, CDR1 is LNHDA and CDR2 SQIVND (reference sequence). V dropped 9 bases and J dropped 6 bases, with 14 bases sitting between them. DNA of the CDR3: TGTGCCAGCAGTGGTAATGGGCCTGAAGCTTTCTTT. Its translation is CASSGNGPEAFF.